This T cell receptor beta chain was obtained from a study of human T cells and chemical hapten exposure. Whole-study context: Women made up most patients, who had alopecia areata, totalis or universalis.

TCRdb reanalysed the RACE reads using MiXCR and keeps one entry per CDR3 protein. The table shows about 340,000 distinct CDR3 sequences, with approximately 6.3% occurring only once. This clonotype has a count of ten or more. Its antigen remains unidentified. As to time point: patch test 1, 2 weeks after DPC sensitization. The treatment: therapeutic diphenylcyclopropenone sensitization with weekly scalp DPC. The study's findings and limits: The study found that DPC sensitization did not change TCRs above 1 in 1000 frequency.

In germline, CDR1 is SQVTM, CDR2 ANQGSEA. CDR3 length: 12 residues. V lost 4 bases and J 4 bases, leaving 10 bases between the germline ends. The rearrangement uses TRBV29-1 and TRBJ1-2; no reliable D call. This sequence originates from a woman aged 18-29 years with alopecia areata. Some clones in this sample may be carry-over from other donors' samples. The specimen was whole blood, collected in connection with sensitization to the hapten diphenylcyclopropenone (DPC). CDR3 coding DNA: TGCAGCGTTGTGGAGGCCGGCTATGGCTACACCTTC. Amino acids: CSVVEAGYGYTF.